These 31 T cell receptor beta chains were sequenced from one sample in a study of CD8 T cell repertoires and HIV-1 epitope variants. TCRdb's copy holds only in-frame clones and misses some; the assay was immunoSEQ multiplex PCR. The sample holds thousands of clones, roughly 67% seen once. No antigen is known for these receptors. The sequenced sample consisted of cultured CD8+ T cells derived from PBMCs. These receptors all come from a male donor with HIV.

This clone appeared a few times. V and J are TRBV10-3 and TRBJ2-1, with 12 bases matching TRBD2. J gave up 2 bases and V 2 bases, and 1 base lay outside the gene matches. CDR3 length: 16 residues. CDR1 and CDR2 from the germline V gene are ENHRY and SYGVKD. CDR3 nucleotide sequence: TGTGCCATCAGTGAGACTAGCGGGGGGACCTACAATGAGCAGTTCTTC. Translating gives CAISETSGGTYNEQFF.

The CDR3, as DNA: TGTGCCAGCAGTTACCAGACAGACTCCGGAAAACTGTTTTTT. It translates to CASSYQTDSGKLFF. The chain links TRBV27 to TRBJ1-4; tentative D call: TRBD1 (5 bases). Trimming took off 4 bases at V and 10 bases at J, with 16 bases between the two ends. The CDR3 totals 14 residues. The germline gives CDR1 MNHEY, CDR2 SMNVEV (reference sequence).

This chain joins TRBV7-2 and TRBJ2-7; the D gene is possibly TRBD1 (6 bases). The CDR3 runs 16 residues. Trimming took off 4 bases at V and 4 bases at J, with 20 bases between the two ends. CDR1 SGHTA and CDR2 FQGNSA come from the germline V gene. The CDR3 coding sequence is TGTGCCAGCAGCTCAATACCGGGACAAGTCTATTACGAGCAGTACTTC. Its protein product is CASSSIPGQVYYEQYF. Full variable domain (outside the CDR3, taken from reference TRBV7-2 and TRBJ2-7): GAGVSQSPSNKVTEKGKDVELRCDPISGHTALYWYRQSLGQGLEFLIYFQGNSAPDKSGLPSDRFSAERTGGSVSTLTIQRTQQEDSAVYLCASSSIPGQVYYEQYFGPGTRLTVT.

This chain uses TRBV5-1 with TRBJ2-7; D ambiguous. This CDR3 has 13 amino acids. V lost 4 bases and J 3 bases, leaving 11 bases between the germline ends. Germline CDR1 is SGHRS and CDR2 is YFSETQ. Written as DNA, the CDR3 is TGCGCCAGCAGCGGCCTGACTCTCTACGAGCAGTACTTC. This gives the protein CASSGLTLYEQYF.

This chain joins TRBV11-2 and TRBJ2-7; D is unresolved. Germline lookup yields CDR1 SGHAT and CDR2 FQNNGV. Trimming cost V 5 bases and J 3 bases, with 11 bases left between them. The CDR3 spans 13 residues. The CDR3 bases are TGTGCCAGCAGCCCGTCGGAAAACTACGAGCAGTACTTC. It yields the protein CASSPSENYEQYF.

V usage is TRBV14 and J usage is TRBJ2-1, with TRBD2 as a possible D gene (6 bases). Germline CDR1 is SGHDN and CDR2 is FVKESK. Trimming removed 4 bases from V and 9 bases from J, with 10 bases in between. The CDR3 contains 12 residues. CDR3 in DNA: TGTGCCAGCAGCCTAGGGACTGCTGAGCAGTTCTTC. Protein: CASSLGTAEQFF. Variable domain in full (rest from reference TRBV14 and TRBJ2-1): EAGVTQFPSHSVIEKGQTVTLRCDPISGHDNLYWYRRVMGKEIKFLLHFVKESKQDESGMPNNRFLAERTGGTYSTLKVQPAELEDSGVYFCASSLGTAEQFFGPGTRLTVL.

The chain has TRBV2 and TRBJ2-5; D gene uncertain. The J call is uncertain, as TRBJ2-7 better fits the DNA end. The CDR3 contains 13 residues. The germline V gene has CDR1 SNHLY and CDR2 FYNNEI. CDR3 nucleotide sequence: TGTGCCAGTTCCCCTTTTAACAGCTACGAGCAGTACTTC. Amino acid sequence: CASSPFNSYEQYF.

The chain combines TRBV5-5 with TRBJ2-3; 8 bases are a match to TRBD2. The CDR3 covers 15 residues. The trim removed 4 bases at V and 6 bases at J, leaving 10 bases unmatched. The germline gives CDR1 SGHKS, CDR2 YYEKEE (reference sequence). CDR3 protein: CASSASWASGDTQYF. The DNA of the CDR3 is TGTGCCAGCAGCGCCTCATGGGCTAGCGGGGATACGCAGTATTTT.

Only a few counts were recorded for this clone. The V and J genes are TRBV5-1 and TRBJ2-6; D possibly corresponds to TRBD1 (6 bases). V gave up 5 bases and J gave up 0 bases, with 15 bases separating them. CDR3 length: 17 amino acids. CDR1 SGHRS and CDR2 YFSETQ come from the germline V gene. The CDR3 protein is CASRGTHSDSGANVLTF. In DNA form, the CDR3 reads TGCGCCAGCAGAGGGACACACTCCGACTCTGGGGCCAACGTCCTGACTTTC.

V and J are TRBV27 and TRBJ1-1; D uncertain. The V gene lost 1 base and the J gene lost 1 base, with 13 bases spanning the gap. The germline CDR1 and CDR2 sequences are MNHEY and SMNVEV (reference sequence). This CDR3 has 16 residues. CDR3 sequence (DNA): TGTGCCAGCAGTTTATTGGCAGGTGATAGGAACACTGAAGCTTTCTTT. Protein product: CASSLLAGDRNTEAFF.

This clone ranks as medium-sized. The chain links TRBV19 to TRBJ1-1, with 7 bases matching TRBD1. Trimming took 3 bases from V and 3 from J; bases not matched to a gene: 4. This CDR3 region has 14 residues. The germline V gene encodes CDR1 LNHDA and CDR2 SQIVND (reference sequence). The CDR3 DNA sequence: TGTGCCAGTAGTATCGGCAGGGGGGACACTGAAGCTTTCTTT. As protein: CASSIGRGDTEAFF.

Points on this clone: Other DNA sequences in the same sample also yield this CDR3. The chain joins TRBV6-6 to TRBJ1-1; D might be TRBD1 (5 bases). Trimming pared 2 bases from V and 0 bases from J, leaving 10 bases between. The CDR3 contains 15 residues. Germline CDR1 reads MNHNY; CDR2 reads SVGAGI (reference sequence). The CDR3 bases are TGTGCCAGCAGTTACATCGGGGGGATGAACACTGAAGCTTTCTTT. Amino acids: CASSYIGGMNTEAFF.

For the CDR3, the DNA is TGTGCCAGCAGAGAACACCTGGGACAGGGCGTCTCACCCCTCCACTTT. Amino acids: CASREHLGQGVSPLHF. The genes are TRBV7-2 and TRBJ1-6, with 9 bases that match TRBD1. Germline loops: CDR1 SGHTA, CDR2 FQGNSA. V shed 6 bases, J shed 10 bases, and the junction held 13 bases outside the gene matches. The CDR3 sequence is 16 residues long.

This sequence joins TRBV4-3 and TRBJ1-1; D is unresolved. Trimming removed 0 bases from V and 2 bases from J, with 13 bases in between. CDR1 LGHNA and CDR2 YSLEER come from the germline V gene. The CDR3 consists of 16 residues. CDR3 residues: CASSQEVGMENTEAFF. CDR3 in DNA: TGCGCCAGCAGCCAAGAGGTGGGAATGGAAAACACTGAAGCTTTCTTT.

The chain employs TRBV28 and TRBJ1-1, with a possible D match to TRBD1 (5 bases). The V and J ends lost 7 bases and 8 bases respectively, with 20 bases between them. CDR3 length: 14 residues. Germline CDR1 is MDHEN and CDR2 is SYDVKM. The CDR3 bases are TGTGCCAGCACCCCTGGGGCACGGGTGCCCGAAGCTTTCTTT. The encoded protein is CASTPGARVPEAFF.

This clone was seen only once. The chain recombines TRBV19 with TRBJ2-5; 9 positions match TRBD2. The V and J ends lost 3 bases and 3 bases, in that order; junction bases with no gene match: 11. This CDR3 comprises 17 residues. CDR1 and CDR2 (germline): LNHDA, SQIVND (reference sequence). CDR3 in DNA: TGTGCCAGTAGTATTCAGCTCGCGGGGGGGCTTGAAGAGACCCAGTACTTC. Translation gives CASSIQLAGGLEETQYF.

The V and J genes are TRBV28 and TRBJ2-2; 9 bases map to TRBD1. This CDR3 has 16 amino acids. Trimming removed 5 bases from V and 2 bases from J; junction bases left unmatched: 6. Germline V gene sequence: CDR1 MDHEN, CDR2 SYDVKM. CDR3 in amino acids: CASSPPGQGNTGELFF. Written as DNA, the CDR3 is TGTGCCAGCAGTCCCCCGGGACAGGGAAACACCGGGGAGCTGTTTTTT.

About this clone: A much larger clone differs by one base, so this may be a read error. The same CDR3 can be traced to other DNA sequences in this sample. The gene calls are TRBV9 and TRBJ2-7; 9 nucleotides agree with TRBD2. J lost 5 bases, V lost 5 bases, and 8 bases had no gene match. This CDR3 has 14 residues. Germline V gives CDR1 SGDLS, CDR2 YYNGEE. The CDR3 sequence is CASSGGGGADEQYF. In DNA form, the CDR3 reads TGTGCCAGCAGTGGGGGCGGGGGGGCTGACGAGCAGTACTTC.

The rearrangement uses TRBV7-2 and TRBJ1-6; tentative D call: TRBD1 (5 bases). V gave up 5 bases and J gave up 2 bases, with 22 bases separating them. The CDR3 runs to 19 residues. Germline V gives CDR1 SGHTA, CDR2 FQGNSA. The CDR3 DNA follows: TGTGCCAGCAGCCGGGGAAGGAGGGGCGGGAACCCCTATAATTCACCCCTCCACTTT. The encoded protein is CASSRGRRGGNPYNSPLHF.

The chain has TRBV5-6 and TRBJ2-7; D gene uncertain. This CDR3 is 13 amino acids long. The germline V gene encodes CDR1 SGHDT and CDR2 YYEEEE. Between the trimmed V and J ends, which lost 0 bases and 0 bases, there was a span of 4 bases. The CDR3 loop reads CASSLGSSYEQYF. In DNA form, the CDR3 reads TGTGCCAGCAGCTTGGGCAGCTCCTACGAGCAGTACTTC.

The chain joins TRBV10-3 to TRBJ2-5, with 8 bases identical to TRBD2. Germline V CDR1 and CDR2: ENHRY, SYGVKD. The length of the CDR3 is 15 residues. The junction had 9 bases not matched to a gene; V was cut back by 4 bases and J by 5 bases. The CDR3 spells CAISAGSGDGETQYF. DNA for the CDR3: TGTGCCATCAGTGCGGGTAGCGGGGACGGGGAGACCCAGTACTTC.

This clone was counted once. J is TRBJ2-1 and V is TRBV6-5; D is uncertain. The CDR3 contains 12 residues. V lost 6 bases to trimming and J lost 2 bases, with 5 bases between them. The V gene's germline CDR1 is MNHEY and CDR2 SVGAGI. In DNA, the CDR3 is TGTGCCAGCAGCCGACCCTACAATGAGCAGTTCTTC. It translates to CASSRPYNEQFF.

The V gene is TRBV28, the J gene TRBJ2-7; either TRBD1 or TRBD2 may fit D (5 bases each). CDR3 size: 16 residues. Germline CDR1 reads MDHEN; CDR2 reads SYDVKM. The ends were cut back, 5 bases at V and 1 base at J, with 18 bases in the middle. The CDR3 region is CASSVSSGTVSYEQYF. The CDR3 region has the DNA TGTGCCAGCAGTGTATCCTCCGGGACGGTGTCCTACGAGCAGTACTTC.

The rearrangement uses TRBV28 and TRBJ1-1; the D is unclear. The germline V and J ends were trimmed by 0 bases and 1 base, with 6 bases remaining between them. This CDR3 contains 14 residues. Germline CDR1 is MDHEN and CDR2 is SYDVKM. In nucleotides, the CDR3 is TGTGCCAGCAGTTTATGGTTGGGGAACACTGAAGCTTTCTTT. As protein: CASSLWLGNTEAFF.

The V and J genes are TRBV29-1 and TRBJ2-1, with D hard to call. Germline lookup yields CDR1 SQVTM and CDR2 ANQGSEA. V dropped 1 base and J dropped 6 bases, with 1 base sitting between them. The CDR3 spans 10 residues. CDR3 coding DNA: TGCAGCGTTGAAGGCAATGAGCAGTTCTTC. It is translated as CSVEGNEQFF.

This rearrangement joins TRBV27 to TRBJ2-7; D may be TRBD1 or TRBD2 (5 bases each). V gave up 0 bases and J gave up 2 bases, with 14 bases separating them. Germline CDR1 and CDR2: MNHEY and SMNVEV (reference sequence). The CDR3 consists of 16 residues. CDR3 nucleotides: TGTGCCAGCAGTTTATCGATGGGGGAGTTAACCTACGAGCAGTACTTC. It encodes CASSLSMGELTYEQYF.

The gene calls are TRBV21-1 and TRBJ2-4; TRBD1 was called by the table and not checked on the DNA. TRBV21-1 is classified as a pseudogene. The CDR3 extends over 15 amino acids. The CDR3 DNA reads TGTGCCAGTCAAGGGGGTGATCTAGCCAAAAACATTCAGTACTTC. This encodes CASQGGDLAKNIQYF.

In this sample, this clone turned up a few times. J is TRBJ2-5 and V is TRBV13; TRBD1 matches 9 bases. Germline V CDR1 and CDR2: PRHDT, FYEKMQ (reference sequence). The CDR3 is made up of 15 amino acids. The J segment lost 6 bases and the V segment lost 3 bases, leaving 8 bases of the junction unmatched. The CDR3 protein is CASSLPRQGGKTQYF. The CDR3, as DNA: TGTGCCAGCAGCTTGCCAAGACAGGGGGGGAAGACCCAGTACTTC.

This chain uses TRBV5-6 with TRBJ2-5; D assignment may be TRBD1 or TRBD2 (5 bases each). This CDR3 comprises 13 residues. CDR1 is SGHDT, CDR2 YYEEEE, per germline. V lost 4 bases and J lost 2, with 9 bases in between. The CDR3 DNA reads TGTGCCAGCAGCCTCGGGGCGCAAGAGACCCAGTACTTC. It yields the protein CASSLGAQETQYF.

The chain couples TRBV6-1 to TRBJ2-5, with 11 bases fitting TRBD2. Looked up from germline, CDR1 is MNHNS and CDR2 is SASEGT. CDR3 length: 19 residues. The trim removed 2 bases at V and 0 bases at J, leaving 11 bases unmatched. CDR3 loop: CASSEKLAGALGYQETQYF. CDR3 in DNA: TGTGCCAGCAGTGAAAAACTAGCGGGAGCGTTAGGGTACCAAGAGACCCAGTACTTC.

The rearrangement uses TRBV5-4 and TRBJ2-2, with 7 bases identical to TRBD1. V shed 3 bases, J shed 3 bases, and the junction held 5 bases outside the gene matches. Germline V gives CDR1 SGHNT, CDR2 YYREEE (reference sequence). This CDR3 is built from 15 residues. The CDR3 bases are TGTGCCAGCAGCTCCCAGGGACAGTACACCGGGGAGCTGTTTTTT. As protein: CASSSQGQYTGELFF.